The T cell receptor beta chain under discussion was sequenced for a study of vaccination effects on CD4 cells after COVID-19. Study-wide background: Viral peptide pool expansion of antigen-specific CD4+ T cells preceded sequencing in the ViraFEST assay. Study-wide results and limits: At late timepoints after vaccination, vaccine- and infection-induced clones shrank markedly.

For this clone: No antigen is known for it.

The CDR3 runs to 11 residues. This table comes from immunoSEQ multiplex PCR, and its TCRdb copy is limited to in-frame clones, with some not included. The data hold 60,000 to 80,000 clones, with 70% to 75% observed a single time. Once cultured for approximately ten days, the cells underwent separation to obtain CD4+ T cells. Each participant was administered two doses of either the BNT162b2 or the mRNA-1273 vaccine. The chain has TRBV21-1 and TRBJ2-7; the D call in the table, TRBD2, was not verified against the DNA. TRBV21-1 is assigned pseudogene status. This sequence was found in a human donor who received a COVID-19 vaccine. Specimen: CD4+ T cells from PBMCs cultured without peptide, collected after COVID-19 vaccination. The CDR3 here is CARGGGSEQYV. The CDR3 DNA is TGTGCCCGGGGTGGGGGGTCCGAGCAGTACGTC.